This record looks at one TCR beta chain sequence and its context. The antigen is undetermined. TCRdb processed the 5' RACE reads anew with MiXCR; each CDR3 protein has one entry. Among some 600,000 distinct CDR3 sequences listed, approximately 13% were seen once. The data were obtained in a study of T cells after yellow fever vaccination. Study-level background: When fractions had low cell numbers, they were prepared with SMART-Seq v4 Ultra Low Input. Study-level points and caveats: Compared with primary, the secondary response was weaker and peaked at day 5, not 15. Few clonotypes appeared in both CD4 and CD8 compartments.

This CDR3 has 14 amino acids. The germline CDR1 and CDR2 sequences are SQVTM and ANQGSEA. Trimming pared 4 bases from V and 8 bases from J, leaving 18 bases between. Sequenced here: PBMCs, sampled on the day of the yellow fever booster vaccination. The source is a man in his thirties or forties who received the YFV17D yellow fever vaccine. The J gene is TRBJ2-4, the V gene TRBV29-1; a weak D match, TRBD2 (6 bases). CDR3 region: CSVGPGRQADIQYF. The DNA for the CDR3 is TGCAGCGTTGGTCCAGGGAGGCAAGCGGACATTCAGTACTTC. The variable domain in full, completed from reference TRBV29-1 and TRBJ2-4, reads SAVISQKPSRDICQRGTSLTIQCQVDSQVTMMFWYRQQPGQSLTLIATANQGSEATYESGFVIDKFPISRPNLTFSTLTVSNMSPEDSSIYLCSVGPGRQADIQYFGAGTRLSVL.